The 21 T cell receptor beta chains below were found in one sample sequenced in a study of blood T cell repertoires in COVID-19. Measured with immunoSEQ multiplex PCR; TCRdb has only the in-frame clones, and not every one. This sample carries roughly 230,000 clones, approximately 92% of them seen once, and the ten largest clones take roughly 4.8%. Input material: peripheral blood. Receptor source: a woman in her 40s who had recovered from COVID-19.

In its sample, this clone was seen once. The chain has TRBV1 and TRBJ1-6. TRBV1 is termed a pseudogene. CDR3 length: 16 residues. CDR3 sequence: CTSSLRGGAHNSPLHF. CDR3 nucleotide sequence: TGCACCAGCAGCCTTCGGGGGGGGGCCCATAATTCACCCCTCCACTTT.

This chain links TRBV28 with TRBJ2-7; D is possibly TRBD2 (5 bases). Trimming cost V 6 bases and J 0 bases, with 9 bases left between them. The CDR3 has 13 amino acids. Looked up from germline, CDR1 is MDHEN and CDR2 is SYDVKM. The CDR3 DNA reads TGTGCCAGCAGGGAGGCTAGCTCCTACGAGCAGTACGTC. This translates into CASREASSYEQYV.

The chain is built from TRBV7-9 and TRBJ1-1; possibly TRBD1 for D (5 bases). V gave up 4 bases and J gave up 4 bases, with 13 bases separating them. Germline assignment: CDR1 SEHNR and CDR2 FQNEAQ (reference sequence). This CDR3 has 14 amino acids. The CDR3 reads CASSSRVGSTEAFF. CDR3 nucleotides: TGTGCCAGCAGCTCCAGGGTCGGTAGCACTGAAGCTTTCTTT.

The V call is TRBV15, the J call TRBJ1-4; 10 bases align to TRBD1. The CDR3 is 15 residues long. Unmatched junction bases numbered 4, after V lost 4 bases and J lost 5 bases. Per the germline V gene, CDR1 is LNHNV and CDR2 is YYDKDF (reference sequence). In DNA form, the CDR3 reads TGTGCCACCAGCACGGACAGGGGGGGAAATGAAAAACTGTTTTTT. Translation: CATSTDRGGNEKLFF.

The chain joins TRBV4-2 to TRBJ1-5; 9 bases are a match to TRBD1. Per the germline V gene, CDR1 is LGHNA and CDR2 is YNFKEQ. This CDR3 has 16 amino acids. The V and J ends lost 1 base and 8 bases, in that order; junction bases with no gene match: 9. As DNA, the CDR3 is TGTGCCAGCAGCCAAGTCATGGGACAGGGTGATGAGCCCCAGCATTTT. The encoded protein is CASSQVMGQGDEPQHF.

This chain uses TRBV18 with TRBJ2-7; a weak D match, TRBD2 (5 bases). This CDR3 spans 18 amino acids. CDR1 is KGHSH, CDR2 LQKENI, per germline. V was clipped by 3 bases and J by 4 bases, with 25 bases between them. The CDR3 DNA reads as TGTGCCAGCTCACCTTTACGGGCAGGCGGGCATAGGGAGTACGAGCAGTACGTC. Protein: CASSPLRAGGHREYEQYV.

The J gene is TRBJ2-2, the V gene TRBV16; D possibly corresponds to TRBD1 (6 bases). With 4 bases removed from V and 2 bases from J, the gap between germline ends came to 8 bases. The CDR3 consists of 14 residues. Germline CDR1 and CDR2: KGHSY and FQNENV. CDR3 region: CASSPQGNTGELFF. The CDR3 DNA follows: TGTGCCAGCAGCCCACAGGGTAACACCGGGGAGCTGTTTTTT.

The CDR3 DNA follows: TGTGCCAGCAGCCGCCCAGGCGCAACTAATGAAAAACTGTTTTTT. This encodes CASSRPGATNEKLFF. The V gene is TRBV11-2, the J gene TRBJ1-4; D not certain. Per germline, CDR1 SGHAT and CDR2 FQNNGV. Trimming cost V 5 bases and J 0 bases, with 10 bases left between them. The CDR3 length is 15 residues.

The CDR3 DNA is TGTGCCATCAGTGAGTCGATGGCGGGGGGCTCCTACGAGCAGTACTTC. Amino acid sequence: CAISESMAGGSYEQYF. The rearrangement links TRBV10-3 to TRBJ2-7, with 8 positions matching TRBD2. V lost 0 bases and J lost 0; bases outside the gene matches: 4. Germline CDR1 reads ENHRY; CDR2 reads SYGVKD. The CDR3 spans 16 residues.

This chain joins TRBV4-1 and TRBJ2-7, with TRBD1 matching 10 bases. Per the germline V gene, CDR1 is MGHRA and CDR2 is YSYEKL. This CDR3 comprises 14 residues. The V and J ends lost 1 base and 5 bases, in that order; junction bases with no gene match: 2. The CDR3 nucleotides are TGCGCCAGCAGCCAAGGGGGGACAGGGGACGAGCAGTACTTC. Translating it yields CASSQGGTGDEQYF.

This chain joins TRBV5-6 and TRBJ1-5; 8 nucleotides line up with TRBD1. Germline CDR1 SGHDT, CDR2 YYEEEE. CDR3 length: 17 residues. Germline trimming cut 3 bases from V and 1 base from J; bases unmatched to any gene: 9. CDR3 bases: TGTGCCAGCAGCTCCTCAGGGGGCATCGGCAGCAATCAGCCCCAGCATTTT. Translation: CASSSSGGIGSNQPQHF.

The gene calls are TRBV5-5 and TRBJ2-2; D perhaps matches TRBD2 (5 bases). The V end was cut by 4 bases, the J end by 6 bases, with 7 bases between. Germline CDR1 and CDR2: SGHKS and YYEKEE (reference sequence). The CDR3 has 12 residues. The DNA of the CDR3 is TGTGCCAGCAGCCGGGGATCCGGGGAGCTGTTTTTT. Translation gives CASSRGSGELFF.

The V gene is TRBV18, the J gene TRBJ1-4, with D unclear. Trimming removed 2 bases from V and 0 bases from J, with 7 bases in between. There are 15 residues in the CDR3. Germline CDR1 is KGHSH and CDR2 is LQKENI. The DNA for the CDR3 is TGTGCCAGCTCACCAGTGCGTGCAACTAATGAAAAACTGTTTTTT. It translates to CASSPVRATNEKLFF. Using reference TRBV18 and TRBJ1-4 for the parts outside the CDR3, the full variable domain is NAGVMQNPRHLVRRRGQEARLRCSPMKGHSHVYWYRQLPEEGLKFMVYLQKENIIDESGMPKERFSAEFPKEGPSILRIQQVVRGDSAAYFCASSPVRATNEKLFFGSGTQLSVL.

The chain employs TRBV27 and TRBJ2-7; 8 positions match TRBD2. V dropped 2 bases and J dropped 0; count of bases not matched to a gene: 3. The CDR3 spans 15 residues. Germline-derived CDR1 and CDR2 are MNHEY and SMNVEV (reference sequence). The chain's CDR3 is CASSLTSGSSYEQYV. CDR3 DNA sequence: TGTGCCAGCAGTTTAACTAGCGGCAGCTCCTACGAGCAGTACGTC.

V gene TRBV2 combines with J gene TRBJ2-7; D might be TRBD2 (6 bases). This CDR3 contains 13 residues. CDR1 is SNHLY, CDR2 FYNNEI, per germline. Trimming pared 6 bases from V and 6 bases from J, leaving 15 bases between. As DNA, the CDR3 is TGTGCCAGCAGGAGACACCGGGACTCCGAGCAGTACTTC. Translating gives CASRRHRDSEQYF.

This chain connects TRBV27 to TRBJ2-7, with unresolved D. The CDR3 is 11 amino acids. Germline V gene lookup returns CDR1 MNHEY and CDR2 SMNVEV (reference sequence). V dropped 2 bases and J dropped 6 bases, with 5 bases sitting between them. CDR3 nucleotide sequence: TGTGCCAGCAGTTTAGGCTTCGAGCAGTACTTC. Translating it yields CASSLGFEQYF.

The chain recombines TRBV13 with TRBJ1-4, with 8 positions matching TRBD1. This CDR3 comprises 15 residues. Looked up from germline, CDR1 is PRHDT and CDR2 is FYEKMQ (reference sequence). J was trimmed by 12 bases and V by 0 bases; bases with no gene match: 9. In DNA, the CDR3 is TGTGCCAGCAGCTTAGGGCCGCAGGGGGCGAGAGAACTGTTTTTT. Translation: CASSLGPQGARELFF.

This clone was seen once. This rearrangement joins TRBV29-1 to TRBJ2-7, with D perhaps matching TRBD2 (6 bases). The CDR3 has 13 amino acids. Trimming pared 4 bases from V and 0 bases from J, leaving 10 bases between. CDR1 is SQVTM and CDR2 is ANQGSEA in the germline V gene. CDR3 DNA sequence: TGCAGCGTTGTTGCCGGGGGCTCCTACGAGCAGTACTTC. It encodes CSVVAGGSYEQYF.

The chain has TRBV29-1 and TRBJ1-4; TRBD1 is a possible D gene (5 bases). There are 17 residues in the CDR3. V shed 7 bases and J shed 6 bases, with 27 bases lying between them. The V gene's germline CDR1 is SQVTM and CDR2 ANQGSEA. Here the CDR3 reads CSDGGVWGGLPHEKLFF. The CDR3 DNA reads TGCAGCGACGGTGGCGTGTGGGGGGGACTCCCTCATGAAAAACTGTTTTTT.

The V gene is TRBV28, the J gene TRBJ1-2; D is ambiguous. Per the germline V gene, CDR1 is MDHEN and CDR2 is SYDVKM. V dropped 2 bases and J dropped 14 bases, with 12 bases sitting between them. The CDR3 contains 11 residues. CDR3 coding DNA: TGTGCCAGCAGTTTACACGAAACGCGGACCTTC. Amino acid sequence: CASSLHETRTF.

The genes are TRBV19 and TRBJ1-3; D is ambiguous. Trimming took 3 bases from V and 4 from J, leaving 7 bases between them. CDR3 length equals 13 residues. CDR1 is LNHDA and CDR2 is SQIVND in the germline V gene (reference sequence). In DNA form, the CDR3 reads TGTGCCAGTAGTATCCTTACAGGAAACACCATATATTTT. It is translated as CASSILTGNTIYF.